This T cell receptor beta chain stems from a study of cytomegalovirus exposure and HLA in healthy donors (dated by TCRdb to 2015 to 2018). The study in broad terms: According to an earlier analysis of a few hundred of the donors, about 170 million T cells yielded 117 million unique TCR beta sequences and approximately 300 Gb of sequence data. Besides the first cohort of roughly 640 subjects, a separate validation cohort made up of roughly 120 different subjects was used. The study combined high-throughput TCR immunosequencing, statistical association of individual TCRs with disease status, and machine learning to predict cytomegalovirus infection status. On average, around 240,000 unique TCR beta nucleotide sequences were sequenced per donor among about 400 genotyped donors of the cohort, with 15% to 20% of those sequences being non-productive. Typing coverage varied by locus: 629-630 donors for A, B, C, DRB1 and DQB1; approximately 520 for DQA1; about 590 for DPA1; 400 to 480 for DPB1. Five DR-DQ haplotypes were handled as single units for association and clustering because linkage in the cohort was strong. An early release that covered 500 to 800 HLA-typed donors contained approximately 300 gigabases of sequencing data and 65 million to 100 million unique TCR sequences. A later genetic analysis took genome-wide SNP genotypes for about three fifths of the 666 donors and used that subset as a discovery cohort. In an earlier analysis of 500 to 650 of the donors, high-throughput TCR beta sequencing was used to judge whether each TCR beta V gene segment behaved as functional or pseudogenic. Every repertoire in the discovery cohort had been generated on one and the same sequencing platform. A later analysis re-examined previously published TCR beta repertoires from over 500 donors and added high-resolution HLA genotyping to investigate patterns of TCR occurrence. The study was designed to test whether signatures of past pathogen exposure could be identified by cataloging public T cell receptors. Among the approximately 430 genotyped donors, roughly 80% belonged to the genetic ancestry cluster associated with self-reported Caucasian donors. The T cell repertoires of around 670 subjects were profiled by immunosequencing and related to cytomegalovirus serostatus. The later analysis used no new phenotypic data to find candidate immune exposures, relying instead on TCR beta sequences and their occurrence across donors. Class I and class II HLA loci were covered by the typing at four-digit resolution. Donor age, sex, ethnicity and CMV serostatus were collected together with the repertoire data. Summary of the overall study and its limitations: This cohort had only TCR beta chains sequenced, and the lack of alpha or paired-chain data limited which features could be detected. Several of the top co-occurrence clusters appeared to be linked to parvovirus B19, influenza, CMV and Epstein-Barr virus, according to a later analysis. Specific HLA alleles were associated with 18,000 or so TCR beta sequences at a false discovery rate of 0.05 in a later analysis. Linkage disequilibrium might explain the correlated functional status among segregating V segments, but an unknown experimental factor could not be ruled out. HLA typing was unavailable for some donors at each locus, so association tests used only the typed subset. In an earlier analysis of approximately 600 of the donors, most TCR beta V segments were observed in productive rearrangements about 87% or about 30% of the time, broadly matching IMGT annotations. Presence/absence analyses assumed roughly uniform sequencing depth across donors, an assumption that may not hold. CMV serostatus was the only immune exposure information available for the cohort. Assigning TCR associations to individual alleles was difficult when HLA alleles, especially DR and DQ, strongly co-occurred. A total of fewer than 200 TCR beta chains were listed by the study as associated with cytomegalovirus. Most TCR sequences were seen in very few donors, while some public TCRs were found in many individuals. In vitro tests confirmed that a few of the cytomegalovirus-associated TCR beta chains recognize cytomegalovirus antigens. Compared with equally common non-associated chains, HLA-associated TCR beta chains in a later analysis were more clonally expanded and had lower generation probabilities. A later genetic analysis associated a missense DCLRE1C variant with V-gene and J-gene trimming of TCR beta chains, and an independent cohort replicated the association. The earlier analysis of 587 of the donors excluded approximately 15 rarely observed V segments, including chromosome 9 orphons, because counts were too low. A later analysis found that TCR association rates varied across HLA loci, with DRB1 alleles showing the most associated TCRs and HLA-C alleles the fewest. According to a later analysis, most CMV-associated TCR beta chains appeared to be HLA-restricted, and the HLA associations seemed to be driven largely by CMV exposure. In a later genetic analysis, fewer N-insertions in productive TCRs were reported among donors in an Asian-associated ancestry cluster than the 666-donor mean. A cluster of highly shared sequence variants was judged likely to represent a technical artifact of the sequencing pipeline. According to the authors, the approach could potentially be generalized to other disease states and immunological phenotypes. Cytomegalovirus status was reported to be diagnosed by the classifier with high specificity and sensitivity in both the original and validation cohorts. A further reported finding was that TCR beta sequences accurately predicted the HLA-A and HLA-B alleles for most subjects in the first cohort. The 87-base-pair reads could not distinguish some IMGT-functional V segments, including TRBV6-2 and TRBV6-3, so those segments were excluded.

In regard to this clone: No cognate antigen has been identified for it. No much larger clone is present one base from it, and per-base qualities are unavailable.

The cohort was made up of 666 healthy bone marrow donors. All cohort members were sampled while nominally healthy, although unrecorded immune exposures were likely present. The donor was CMV seronegative and belonged to the group of 352 seronegative cohort members. A peripheral blood sample was provided by each donor, and peripheral blood mononuclear cells were used for TCR beta sequencing. Genomic DNA was extracted from the blood cell samples with the Qiagen DNeasy Blood Extraction Kit. Per the germline V gene (reference sequence), MNHEY is the CDR1 and SMNVEV is the CDR2. V was cut back by 3 bases and J by 9 bases, leaving a gap of 15 bases between them. The CDR3 sequence holds 14 residues, the cysteine and phenylalanine included. Just the 42-base CDR3 DNA is kept, in frame starting at base 1. Receptor libraries were prepared by the immunoSEQ multiplex PCR assay. The multiplex PCR relied on a mix of 60 forward primers for TCR Vbeta segments and 13 reverse primers for TCR Jbeta segments. The CDR3 region of rearranged TCR beta genes was amplified from genomic DNA with a multiplex PCR assay. The amplified TCR beta libraries were sequenced on the Illumina HiSeq System as 87-base-pair reads. The original methods were these. A later analysis counted tens of millions of unique TCR beta chains across the roughly 700 repertoires, and around 9.9 million of these chains were shared by at least two donors. To remove PCR and sequencing errors, raw reads were error-corrected and collapsed into unique sequences using a nearest-neighbor algorithm that merged closely related sequences. V, D and J gene segments were assigned by aligning CDR3 sequences to IMGT reference sequences. Each retained sequence needed at least a six-nucleotide match to both a V gene segment and a J gene segment. Rearrangements were classified as productive when the CDR3 lacked stop codons and remained in frame with V and J, and all other rearrangements were classified as non-productive. Following IMGT convention, CDR3 was defined as the stretch from the second conserved V-encoded cysteine up to the conserved J-encoded phenylalanine. The earlier analysis of some 540 of the donors excluded any sequence lacking an unambiguous match to a single V gene segment. In an earlier analysis of some 590 of the donors, a V segment was called functional when productive rearrangements were above 56.7%, and segregating when the standard deviation between donors exceeded 5%. To diagnose cytomegalovirus status from the catalog of TCR beta chain sequences, a statistical classification framework was built. V and J gene assignment, in a later analysis, came from comparing TCR nucleotide sequences with IMGT/GENE-DB human TR gene sequences. In a later analysis, CDR3 sequences and most-parsimonious VDJ recombination scenarios were assigned using the TCRdist pipeline. In a later analysis, each TCR beta chain was defined by its CDR3 amino acid sequence together with its V-gene family, and reads lacking a unique V-gene family were excluded. A later analysis removed several hundred highly shared, low-generation-probability nucleotide sequences to deal with suspected cross-contamination and a sequencing artifact. For each public chain, a later analysis derived a clonal expansion index from normalized ranks of inferred template counts within each repertoire. Generation probabilities in a later analysis came from a VDJ recombination model fitted to out-of-frame rearrangements, and those results were checked against IGoR. Hypergeometric tests were used in a later analysis to score TCR-TCR, TCR-HLA and TCR-CMV co-occurrence, with a repertoire-size bias correction applied to the TCR pairs. False discovery rates were estimated in a later analysis by permuting HLA or CMV assignments 20 times. In a later analysis, co-occurring TCRs were grouped with DBSCAN, and TCRdist sequence similarity was added when clustering was performed within HLA-allele-positive subsets. Repertoires with fewer than 30,000 or more than 120,000 public chains were left out of co-occurrence clustering, as were roughly five repertoires with anomalous nucleotide sharing. Imported from immuneACCESS, the table was reduced by TCRdb to in-frame sequences with V and J called. These copies leave out some clones; in studies compared against another copy, an unresolved V gene accounts for under half, and the cause of the remainder is not known. The DNA was the basis for D and trimming; V, J and clone size are from that table. The sample includes around 220,000 clones, with 60% to 85% observed a single time. Together, the top ten hold 15% to 19% of the sample.

This clonotype was sampled from a man aged 35-49 years in good health and CMV-seronegative. The V and J segments used are TRBV27 and TRBJ2-1; possibly the D gene is TRBD2, per 6 matching bases. The sequenced sample consisted of PBMCs. CDR3 protein: CASSFAGLPSEQFF. The nucleotide sequence is given as TGTGCCAGCAGTTTTGCGGGACTCCCCAGTGAGCAGTTCTTC.